This T cell receptor beta chain was profiled in a study of OX40 agonist ivuxolimab in advanced cancers. The assay was immunoSEQ multiplex PCR, and TCRdb's table has in-frame clones only and misses some. This sample has 75,000 to 95,000 clones, with 92% found just once. The CDR3 loop spans 11 amino acids. Trimming removed 3 bases from V and 4 bases from J, with 3 bases in between. Germline CDR1 is MNHEY and CDR2 is SMNVEV (reference sequence). Here the sequenced sample was CD4+ or CD8+ T cells sorted from blood, taken in a trial of the OX40 agonist ivuxolimab. V gene TRBV27 combines with J gene TRBJ2-5, with D unresolved. This sequence was found in an adult with an advanced solid tumor such as melanoma, head and neck, liver or kidney cancer. CDR3 sequence reads: CASSFAETQYF. As DNA, the CDR3 is TGTGCCAGCAGTTTCGCAGAGACCCAGTACTTC.